What follows describes a single T cell receptor (beta chain). Repertoires were generated with immunoSEQ multiplex PCR, while TCRdb's copy carries only in-frame clones and drops some. The sample carries about 140,000 clones, almost 85% recorded once. This CDR3 has 16 amino acids. Deletions cut 4 bases from V and 1 base from J, with 12 bases between. Germline V gene sequence: CDR1 KGHDR, CDR2 SFDVKD. The data belong to a study of T cell responses to AZD1222 COVID-19 vaccine. The clonotype comes from an adult who received the MenACWY meningococcal vaccine as a control. The chain is built from TRBV24-1 and TRBJ2-2; D is perhaps TRBD2 (6 bases). The sequenced sample was peripheral blood, obtained 28 days after the second dose of the MenACWY control vaccine. In DNA, the CDR3 is TGTGCCACCAGTGACTTAGCGGAACTGAACACCGGGGAGCTGTTTTTT. This gives the protein CATSDLAELNTGELFF.